This passage covers 28 T cell receptor beta chains from one sample sequenced in a study of CD8 T cells in ankylosing spondylitis. A single record per CDR3 protein comes from TCRdb applying MiXCR to the 5' RACE reads. Here the sample spans about 36,000 distinct CDR3 sequences, approximately 5.9% being singletons. Sequencing used blood, either unsorted or a sorted T cell fraction (not recorded which). These receptors were obtained from a male donor with ankylosing spondylitis or in good health (not recorded which).

At least ten counts were recorded for this clonotype. The genes are TRBV7-8 and TRBJ2-1, with a weak D call TRBD2 (6 bases). CDR3 length: 15 amino acids. In germline, CDR1 is SGHVS, CDR2 FQNEAQ. V gave up 2 bases and J gave up 3 bases, with 11 bases separating them. This CDR3 is CASSLRDFRYNEQFF. In DNA form, the CDR3 reads TGTGCCAGCAGCTTACGGGACTTCCGCTACAATGAGCAGTTCTTC.

At least ten counts were recorded for this clonotype. This rearrangement joins TRBV12-3 or TRBV12-4 to TRBJ2-2, with 8 bases matching TRBD2. The CDR3 totals 16 residues. V shed 5 bases and J 0 bases; nucleotides not matched to a gene: 5. In nucleotides, the CDR3 is TGTGCCAGCAGTACCACGACTAGCGCGAACACCGGGGAGCTGTTTTTT. It translates to CASSTTTSANTGELFF.

This clonotype showed up many times. The V call is TRBV5-1, the J call TRBJ1-6, with 10 bases fitting TRBD1. The CDR3 extends over 18 amino acids. Germline assignment: CDR1 SGHRS and CDR2 YFSETQ. V was pared by 0 bases and J by 5 bases, with 8 bases of the junction left unmatched. This CDR3 is CASSLVRGQGTNNSPLHF. The DNA of the CDR3 is TGCGCCAGCAGCTTGGTTCGGGGACAGGGGACTAATAATTCACCCCTCCACTTT. The whole variable domain, filled in from reference TRBV5-1 and TRBJ1-6, reads KAGVTQTPRYLIKTRGQQVTLSCSPISGHRSVSWYQQTPGQGLQFLFEYFSETQRNKGNFPGRFSGRQFSNSRSEMNVSTLELGDSALYLCASSLVRGQGTNNSPLHFGNGTRLTVT.

This clonotype was recorded many times. The rearrangement joins TRBV5-1 to TRBJ2-7; 10 bases are a match to TRBD2. CDR3 length: 13 amino acids. The germline gives CDR1 SGHRS, CDR2 YFSETQ. Losses at the gene ends were 7 bases for V and 7 bases for J; bases not matched to a gene: 8. The DNA for the CDR3 is TGCGCCAGCTCCCGGACTAGCGGCACAGAGCAGTACTTC. This encodes CASSRTSGTEQYF.

This clonotype was recorded at least ten times. The rearrangement joins TRBV20-1 to TRBJ2-6; a possible D gene is TRBD1 (6 bases). From germline, CDR1 is DFQATT and CDR2 SNEGSKA (reference sequence). This CDR3 is 14 amino acids long. Trimming removed 6 bases from V and 4 bases from J, with 13 bases in between. Written as DNA, the CDR3 is TGCAGTGCGAGAACAGGGTTAGGGGCCAACGTCCTGACTTTC. Translation gives CSARTGLGANVLTF.

This clonotype was observed many times. V usage is TRBV20-1 and J usage is TRBJ2-5; 10 bases agree with TRBD2. Germline V lookup: CDR1 DFQATT, CDR2 SNEGSKA (reference sequence). The CDR3 is 14 residues long. After removal of 6 bases from V and 2 bases from J, the junction contained 6 bases not matched to a gene. CDR3: CSADRTSGQETQYF. The DNA for the CDR3 is TGCAGTGCCGATCGGACTAGCGGACAAGAGACCCAGTACTTC.

This clonotype was seen many times. This chain uses TRBV5-1 with TRBJ2-4; D perhaps matches TRBD2 (6 bases). Germline V lookup: CDR1 SGHRS, CDR2 YFSETQ. This CDR3 is 15 amino acids long. Trimming took 4 bases from V and 1 from J, leaving 12 bases between them. The CDR3 DNA reads as TGCGCCAGCAGCACGGGGGATCCTGCCAAAAACATTCAGTACTTC. It yields the protein CASSTGDPAKNIQYF.

This clonotype was counted ten times or more. The chain recombines TRBV6-2 or TRBV6-3 with TRBJ1-4; unclear D gene. The germline V gene encodes CDR1 MNHEY and CDR2 SVGEGT. Trimming removed 5 bases from V and 10 bases from J, with 8 bases in between. The CDR3 loop spans 11 amino acids. The CDR3 sequence: CASSPAGKLFF. The CDR3, as DNA: TGTGCCAGCAGTCCGGCGGGAAAACTGTTTTTT.

This clonotype was seen at least ten times. The genes are TRBV12-3 or TRBV12-4 and TRBJ2-5; 10 bases map to TRBD1. The CDR3 contains 16 residues. The V and J ends lost 7 bases and 5 bases, in that order; junction bases with no gene match: 13. The CDR3 DNA follows: TGTGCCAGCAACTCTCAGACAGGGGGCTGGACGGAGACCCAGTACTTC. Its protein is CASNSQTGGWTETQYF.

This clonotype has a count of ten or more. The genes are TRBV4-3 and TRBJ1-1, with D unclear. V dropped 2 bases and J dropped 5 bases, with 9 bases sitting between them. CDR1 LGHNA and CDR2 YSLEER come from the germline V gene. There are 13 residues in the CDR3. CDR3 sequence: CASSQISATEAFF. CDR3 DNA sequence: TGCGCCAGCAGCCAAATTTCAGCAACTGAAGCTTTCTTT.

The rearrangement links TRBV7-9 to TRBJ1-6; maybe TRBD1 (5 bases). The V gene's germline CDR1 is SEHNR and CDR2 FQNEAQ (reference sequence). The CDR3 is 16 amino acids. V dropped 1 base and J dropped 8 bases, with 15 bases sitting between them. The CDR3 DNA follows: TGTGCCAGCAGCTTAGAACTGGGGGACTCGGATTCACCCCTCCACTTT. Residues: CASSLELGDSDSPLHF.

In this sample, this clonotype turned up many times. This chain joins TRBV20-1 and TRBJ1-1, with D possibly matching TRBD1 (5 bases). The CDR3 runs 12 residues. The V end was cut by 5 bases, the J end by 3 bases, with 10 bases between. The germline CDR1 and CDR2 sequences are DFQATT and SNEGSKA (reference sequence). The CDR3 nucleotides are TGCAGTGCTGCTGACAGCTACACTGAAGCTTTCTTT. It yields the protein CSAADSYTEAFF.

This chain connects TRBV24-1 to TRBJ2-3; the D is unclear. The germline V gene encodes CDR1 KGHDR and CDR2 SFDVKD. The CDR3 has 15 residues. The V gene lost 7 bases and the J gene lost 2 bases, with 15 bases spanning the gap. The CDR3 loop is CATSSRGPATDTQYF. CDR3 in DNA: TGTGCCACCAGCTCTAGAGGCCCCGCCACAGATACGCAGTATTTT.

This chain uses TRBV20-1 with TRBJ2-7; the D is unclear. This CDR3 is built from 13 residues. Germline V lookup: CDR1 DFQATT, CDR2 SNEGSKA (reference sequence). Trimming pared 4 bases from V and 2 bases from J, leaving 12 bases between. CDR3 region: CSATNWDAYEQYF. CDR3 nucleotides: TGCAGTGCTACAAACTGGGATGCCTACGAGCAGTACTTC.

This clonotype has a count of ten or more. The chain uses TRBV4-1 and TRBJ1-2; no clear D. The CDR3 is 14 amino acids. CDR1 and CDR2 (germline): MGHRA, YSYEKL. Trimming stripped 0 bases from V and 4 bases from J, with 9 bases between. CDR3 DNA sequence: TGCGCCAGCAGCCAAGATTCGGACGGCTATGGCTACACCTTC. Encoded protein: CASSQDSDGYGYTF.

This clonotype was seen at least ten times. The J gene is TRBJ2-1, the V gene TRBV7-3, with 9 positions matching TRBD2. The CDR3 is made up of 15 amino acids. V lost 3 bases, J lost 7 bases, and 7 bases stayed unmatched. CDR1 SGHTA and CDR2 FQGTGA come from the germline V gene. In nucleotides, the CDR3 is TGTGCCAGCAGCTTCTCCGGGACTAGCTCGAATGAGCAGTTCTTC. This encodes CASSFSGTSSNEQFF.

In its sample, this clonotype was seen many times. The genes are TRBV4-1 and TRBJ1-1, with D possibly matching TRBD1 (5 bases). The length of the CDR3 is 16 residues. Deletions cut 0 bases from V and 6 bases from J, with 17 bases between. The V gene's germline CDR1 is MGHRA and CDR2 YSYEKL. The DNA of the CDR3 is TGCGCCAGCAGCCAAGAAGGGGTACCCCCTTGGGCTGAAGCTTTCTTT. It is translated as CASSQEGVPPWAEAFF.

This clonotype was counted ten times or more. V and J are TRBV29-1 and TRBJ2-1, with a possible D match to TRBD2 (5 bases). The CDR3 is 12 amino acids. V gave up 6 bases and J gave up 5 bases, with 11 bases separating them. Germline values: CDR1 SQVTM, CDR2 ANQGSEA. The DNA for the CDR3 is TGCAGCGTGCTGGACTCTAACAATGAGCAGTTCTTC. Its translation is CSVLDSNNEQFF.

Ten or more counts support this clonotype. Sequence at one end of the junction differs from germline and may be a read error. The chain carries TRBV5-6 and TRBJ1-4; tentatively, D is TRBD1 (5 bases). Germline V lookup: CDR1 SGHDT, CDR2 YYEEEE. CDR3 length: 15 amino acids. This chain's CDR3 is CASSLTGGNILAANF. CDR3 DNA sequence: TGTGCCAGCAGCTTGACGGGGGGAAATATTCTGGCCGCAAATTTT.

Many counts were recorded for this clonotype. The rearrangement joins TRBV29-1 to TRBJ2-1, with TRBD1 as a possible D gene (6 bases). Germline V gene lookup returns CDR1 SQVTM and CDR2 ANQGSEA. V was clipped by 8 bases and J by 5 bases, with 16 bases between them. CDR3 length equals 13 residues. In DNA, the CDR3 is TGCAGCTCTCAACAGGGTTGGGACAATGAGCAGTTCTTC. Its translation: CSSQQGWDNEQFF.

Ten or more counts support this clonotype. This chain connects TRBV18 to TRBJ2-1; the match to TRBD2 covers 10 bases. CDR1 KGHSH and CDR2 LQKENI come from the germline V gene. V shed 8 bases and J 5 bases; nucleotides not matched to a gene: 9. This CDR3 region has 15 residues. CDR3 sequence reads: CASTPPGTSDNEQFF. Written as DNA, the CDR3 is TGTGCCAGCACCCCCCCAGGGACTAGCGACAATGAGCAGTTCTTC.

There are many counts of this clonotype. The chain couples TRBV4-3 to TRBJ2-1, with TRBD2 matching over 9 bases. The CDR3 is 16 residues long. V trimming: 2 bases; J trimming: 9 bases; junction bases outside the gene matches: 11. The germline CDR1 and CDR2 sequences are LGHNA and YSLEER. As DNA, the CDR3 is TGCGCCAGCAGCCAACGCGGGGGGGTCGTGAGAAGTGAGCAGTTCTTC. It codes for CASSQRGGVVRSEQFF.

This clonotype was recorded many times. This chain joins TRBV5-1 and TRBJ2-7; D may be TRBD2 (6 bases). V shed 2 bases and J shed 0 bases, with 9 bases lying between them. The CDR3 spans 14 residues. Germline assignment: CDR1 SGHRS and CDR2 YFSETQ. The CDR3: CASSFTGSSYEQYF. The CDR3 DNA reads as TGCGCCAGCAGCTTTACCGGGAGCTCCTACGAGCAGTACTTC. Full variable domain (missing parts from reference TRBV5-1 and TRBJ2-7): KAGVTQTPRYLIKTRGQQVTLSCSPISGHRSVSWYQQTPGQGLQFLFEYFSETQRNKGNFPGRFSGRQFSNSRSEMNVSTLELGDSALYLCASSFTGSSYEQYFGPGTRLTVT.

This clonotype came up many times. The genes are TRBV28 and TRBJ2-2, with TRBD1 matching over 8 bases. The CDR3 has 14 residues. V dropped 6 bases and J dropped 4; count of bases not matched to a gene: 4. The germline V gene encodes CDR1 MDHEN and CDR2 SYDVKM. As DNA, the CDR3 is TGTGCCAGCAGAGGTCAGGGGGCCACCGGGGAGCTGTTTTTT. Protein sequence: CASRGQGATGELFF.

This sequence joins TRBV7-3 and TRBJ2-1, with 9 nucleotides matching TRBD2. Germline V gene lookup returns CDR1 SGHTA and CDR2 FQGTGA. Losses at the gene ends were 2 bases for V and 10 bases for J; bases not matched to a gene: 9. CDR3 length: 15 amino acids. In DNA form, the CDR3 reads TGTGCCAGCAGCTTAGGAGCGGGAGGCCTTCAAGAGCAGTTCTTC. Amino acids: CASSLGAGGLQEQFF.

This clonotype was counted at least ten times. The J gene is TRBJ2-2, the V gene TRBV20-1, with TRBD2 matching over 14 bases. V lost 4 bases, J lost 5 bases, and 3 bases stayed unmatched. The germline V gene encodes CDR1 DFQATT and CDR2 SNEGSKA (reference sequence). CDR3 size: 15 residues. The CDR3 loop is CSATRTSGRTGELFF. DNA for the CDR3: TGCAGTGCTACCAGGACTAGCGGGAGGACCGGGGAGCTGTTTTTT.

Many counts were recorded for this clonotype. The chain links TRBV25-1 to TRBJ2-3; D is unresolved. V lost 4 bases, J lost 0 bases, and 8 bases lay in between. CDR1 and CDR2 from the germline V gene are MGHDK and SYGVNS. The CDR3 is 14 residues long. The CDR3: CASSVSTSTDTQYF. The CDR3 DNA follows: TGTGCCAGCAGTGTGTCCACTAGCACAGATACGCAGTATTTT.

This clonotype was observed at least ten times. The V call is TRBV9, the J call TRBJ2-1; a weak D match, TRBD1 (5 bases). Germline V CDR1 and CDR2: SGDLS, YYNGEE. V shed 5 bases and J shed 2 bases, with 14 bases lying between them. The CDR3 sequence is 15 residues long. The CDR3 is CASSRTSGTYNEQFF. In DNA, the CDR3 is TGTGCCAGCAGTCGAACTTCAGGGACCTACAATGAGCAGTTCTTC.